This entry features one T cell receptor beta chain sequence. This sample is part of a study of blood T cell repertoires in COVID-19. Original analysis: Using reference gene primer amplification, nucleated cell counts were estimated. The method was immunoSEQ multiplex PCR; TCRdb's version includes in-frame clones alone and lacks a portion of them. V and J calls and clone size are those listed in that table; D and trimming were worked out from the DNA. Among 130,000 to 150,000 clones listed, under 90% were seen once. The CDR3 totals 15 residues. V shed 0 bases, J shed 7 bases, and the junction held 3 bases outside the gene matches. Germline CDR1 and CDR2: SGHTA and FQGNSA.

Sequenced input: peripheral blood. This TCR derives from a woman aged 80 or older in a cohort sampled during active or convalescent COVID-19. This chain links TRBV7-2 with TRBJ2-2; 9 bases fit TRBD2. The DNA of the CDR3 is TGTGCCAGCAGCTTAGCGCGGGGGGGAGGCGGGGAGCTGTTTTTT. It yields the protein CASSLARGGGGELFF.